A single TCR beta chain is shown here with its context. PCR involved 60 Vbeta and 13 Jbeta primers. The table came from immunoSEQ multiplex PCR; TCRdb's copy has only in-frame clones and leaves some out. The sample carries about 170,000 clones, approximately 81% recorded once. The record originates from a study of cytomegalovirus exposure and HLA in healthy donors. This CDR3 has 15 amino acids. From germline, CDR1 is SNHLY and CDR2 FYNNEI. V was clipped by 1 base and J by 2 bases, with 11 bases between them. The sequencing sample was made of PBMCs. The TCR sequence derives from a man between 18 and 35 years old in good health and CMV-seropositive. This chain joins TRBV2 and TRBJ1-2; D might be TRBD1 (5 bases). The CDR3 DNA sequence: TGTGCCAGCAGTGAAGTCGACACAGGCAACTATGGCTACACCTTC. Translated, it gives CASSEVDTGNYGYTF. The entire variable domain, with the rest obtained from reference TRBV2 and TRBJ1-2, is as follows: EPEVTQTPSHQVTQMGQEVILRCVPISNHLYFYWYRQILGQKVEFLVSFYNNEISEKSEIFDDQFSVERPDGSNFTLKIRSTKLEDSAMYFCASSEVDTGNYGYTFGSGTRLTVV.